This TCR beta chain is from a study of CD8 T cells in Susac syndrome. General study results and limits: Acknowledgment was made by the study that its TCR sequencing and HLA analysis involved a relatively small number of individuals.

Sequencing of TCR beta was performed on blood CD8+ and CD4+ T cells. When the RNA was reverse transcribed, random hexamers were used with an input of roughly 0.5 to 1 ug. Multiplex immunoSEQ PCR targeted 54 Vbeta and 13 Jbeta TCR beta segments. TCRdb re-called the immunoSEQ multiplex PCR reads with MiXCR, one entry per CDR3 protein. This sample has about 200,000 distinct CDR3 sequences, with almost 96% found just once. A remark on this clonotype: Its antigen is unidentified.

The specimen was CD4+ T cells from PBMCs. The sequence was collected from a human donor with multiple sclerosis.

CDR3 residues: CASGFETGRFGEQYF. CDR3 coding DNA: TGTGCTAGTGGTTTTGAGACAGGGCGGTTTGGAGAGCAGTACTTC. J is TRBJ2-7 and V is TRBV12-5, with TRBD1 identical over 7 bases. CDR3 length: 15 amino acids. The J segment lost 7 bases and the V segment lost 3 bases, leaving 12 bases of the junction unmatched. Per germline, CDR1 LGHNT and CDR2 FRNRAP.